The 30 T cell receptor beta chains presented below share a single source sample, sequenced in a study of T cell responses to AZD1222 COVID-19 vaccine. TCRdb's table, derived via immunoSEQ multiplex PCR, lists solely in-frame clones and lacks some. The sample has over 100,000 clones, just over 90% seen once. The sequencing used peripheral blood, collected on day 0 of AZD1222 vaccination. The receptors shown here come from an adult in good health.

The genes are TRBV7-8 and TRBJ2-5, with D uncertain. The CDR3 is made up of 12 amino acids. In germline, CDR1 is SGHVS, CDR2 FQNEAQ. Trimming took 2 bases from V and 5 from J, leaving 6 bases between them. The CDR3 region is CASSLLAETQYF. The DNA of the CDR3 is TGTGCCAGCAGCTTATTGGCGGAGACCCAGTACTTC.

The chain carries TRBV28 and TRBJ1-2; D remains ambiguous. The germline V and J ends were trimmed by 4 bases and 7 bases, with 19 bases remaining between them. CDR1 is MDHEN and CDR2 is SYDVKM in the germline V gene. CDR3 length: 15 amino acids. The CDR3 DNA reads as TGTGCCAGCAGTTCTCGGAGAGAGGGTATGGGTGGCTACACCTTC. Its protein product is CASSSRREGMGGYTF.

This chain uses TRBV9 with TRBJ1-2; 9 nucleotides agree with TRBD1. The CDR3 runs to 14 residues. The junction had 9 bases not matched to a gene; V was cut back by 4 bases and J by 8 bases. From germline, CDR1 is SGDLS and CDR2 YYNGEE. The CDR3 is CASSTQGQGKGYTF. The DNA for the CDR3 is TGTGCCAGCAGCACGCAGGGACAGGGAAAGGGCTACACCTTC.

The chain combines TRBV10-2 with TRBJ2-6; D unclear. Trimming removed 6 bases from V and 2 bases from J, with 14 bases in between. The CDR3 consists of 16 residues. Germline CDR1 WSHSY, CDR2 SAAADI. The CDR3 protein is CASRDGEIAGANVLTF. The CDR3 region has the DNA TGCGCCAGCAGGGACGGAGAAATAGCTGGGGCCAACGTCCTGACTTTC.

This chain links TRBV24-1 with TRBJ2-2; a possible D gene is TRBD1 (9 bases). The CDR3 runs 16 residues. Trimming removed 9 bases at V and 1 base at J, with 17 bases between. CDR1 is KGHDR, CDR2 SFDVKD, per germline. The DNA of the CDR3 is TGTGCCACCTCCCGGGAGGGACAGGGGAACACCGGGGAGCTGTTTTTT. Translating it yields CATSREGQGNTGELFF.

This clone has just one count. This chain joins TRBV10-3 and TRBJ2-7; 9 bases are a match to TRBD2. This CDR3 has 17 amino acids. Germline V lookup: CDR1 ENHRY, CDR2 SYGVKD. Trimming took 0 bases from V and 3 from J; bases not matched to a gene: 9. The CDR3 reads CAISESSGGSGGYEQYF. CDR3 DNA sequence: TGTGCCATCAGTGAGTCGTCGGGGGGTAGCGGGGGCTACGAGCAGTACTTC.

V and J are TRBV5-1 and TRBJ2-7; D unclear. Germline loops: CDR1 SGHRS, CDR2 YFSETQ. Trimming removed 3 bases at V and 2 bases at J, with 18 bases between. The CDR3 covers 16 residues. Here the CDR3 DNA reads TGCGCCAGCAGCTGGCTAACAGTTGACTCACCCTACGAGCAGTACTTC. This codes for CASSWLTVDSPYEQYF.

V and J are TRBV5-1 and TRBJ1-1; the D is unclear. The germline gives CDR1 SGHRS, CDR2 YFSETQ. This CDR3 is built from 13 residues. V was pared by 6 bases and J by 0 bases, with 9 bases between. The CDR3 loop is CASKFGMNTEAFF. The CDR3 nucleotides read TGCGCCAGCAAGTTCGGGATGAACACTGAAGCTTTCTTT.

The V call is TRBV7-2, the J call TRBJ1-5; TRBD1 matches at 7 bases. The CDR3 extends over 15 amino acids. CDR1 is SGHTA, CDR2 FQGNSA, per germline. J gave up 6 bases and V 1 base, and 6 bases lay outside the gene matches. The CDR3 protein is CASSLGQGIGQPQHF. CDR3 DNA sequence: TGTGCCAGCAGCTTAGGACAGGGTATTGGTCAGCCCCAGCATTTT.

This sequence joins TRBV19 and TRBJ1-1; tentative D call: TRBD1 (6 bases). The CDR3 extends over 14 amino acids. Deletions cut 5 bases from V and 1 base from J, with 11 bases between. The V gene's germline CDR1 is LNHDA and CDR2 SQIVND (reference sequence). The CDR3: CASSVRTANTEAFF. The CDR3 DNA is TGTGCCAGTAGTGTTCGGACAGCGAACACTGAAGCTTTCTTT.

DNA for the CDR3: TGCGCCAGCAGCCCCTCTAGCGGGGGGGCCTACGGGGAGCTGTTTTTT. This sequence encodes CASSPSSGGAYGELFF. The chain is built from TRBV4-3 and TRBJ2-2; 12 positions agree with TRBD2. There are 16 residues in the CDR3. Per germline, CDR1 LGHNA and CDR2 YSLEER. Losses at the gene ends were 4 bases for V and 7 bases for J; bases not matched to a gene: 7.

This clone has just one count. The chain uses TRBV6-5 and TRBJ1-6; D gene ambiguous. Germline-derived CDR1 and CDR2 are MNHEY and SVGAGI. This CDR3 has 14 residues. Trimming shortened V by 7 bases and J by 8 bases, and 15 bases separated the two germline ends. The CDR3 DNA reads TGTGCCAGCACAGCACACGTCGGGGATTCACCCCTCCACTTT. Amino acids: CASTAHVGDSPLHF.

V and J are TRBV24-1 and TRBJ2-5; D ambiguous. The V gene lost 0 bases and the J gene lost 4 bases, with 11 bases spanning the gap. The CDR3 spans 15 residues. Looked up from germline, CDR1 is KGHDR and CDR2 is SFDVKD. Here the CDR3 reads CATSDLGESPETQYF. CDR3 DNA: TGTGCCACCAGTGATTTGGGGGAATCCCCAGAGACCCAGTACTTC.

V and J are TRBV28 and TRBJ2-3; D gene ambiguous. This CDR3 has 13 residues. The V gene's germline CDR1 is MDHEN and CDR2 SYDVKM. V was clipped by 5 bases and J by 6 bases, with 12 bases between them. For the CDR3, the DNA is TGTGCCAGCAGTCTCCGTGTCCCTGATACGCAGTATTTT. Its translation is CASSLRVPDTQYF. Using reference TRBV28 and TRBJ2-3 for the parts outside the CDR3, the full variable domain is DVKVTQSSRYLVKRTGEKVFLECVQDMDHENMFWYRQDPGLGLRLIYFSYDVKMKEKGDIPEGYSVSREKKERFSLILESASTNQTSMYLCASSLRVPDTQYFGPGTRLTVL.

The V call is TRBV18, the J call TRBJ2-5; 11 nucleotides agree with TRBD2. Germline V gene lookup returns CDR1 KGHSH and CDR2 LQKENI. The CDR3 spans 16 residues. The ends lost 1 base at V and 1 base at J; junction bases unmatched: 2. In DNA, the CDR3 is TGTGCCAGCTCACCACTTAGCGGGGGGGTCCAAGAGACCCAGTACTTC. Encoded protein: CASSPLSGGVQETQYF.

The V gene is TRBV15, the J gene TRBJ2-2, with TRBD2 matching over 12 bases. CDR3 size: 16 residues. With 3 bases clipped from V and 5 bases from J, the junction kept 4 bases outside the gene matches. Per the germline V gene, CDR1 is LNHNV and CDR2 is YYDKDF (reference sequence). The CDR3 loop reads CATSSLGTSGTGELFF. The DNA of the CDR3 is TGTGCCACCAGCAGCTTAGGGACTAGCGGGACCGGGGAGCTGTTTTTT.

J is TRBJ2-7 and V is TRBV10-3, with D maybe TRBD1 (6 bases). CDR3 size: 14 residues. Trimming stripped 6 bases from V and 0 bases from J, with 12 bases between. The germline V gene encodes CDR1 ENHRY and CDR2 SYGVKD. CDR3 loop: CAISPGTLSYEQYF. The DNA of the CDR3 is TGTGCCATCAGCCCCGGGACACTCTCCTACGAGCAGTACTTC.

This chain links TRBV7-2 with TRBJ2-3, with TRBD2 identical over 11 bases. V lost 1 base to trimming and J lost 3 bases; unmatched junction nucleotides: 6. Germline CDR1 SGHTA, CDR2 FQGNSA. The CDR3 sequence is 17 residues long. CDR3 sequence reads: CASSLGLTSGATDTQYF. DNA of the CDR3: TGTGCCAGCAGCTTAGGTCTGACTAGCGGGGCGACAGATACGCAGTATTTT. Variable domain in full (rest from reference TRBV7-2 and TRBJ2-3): GAGVSQSPSNKVTEKGKDVELRCDPISGHTALYWYRQSLGQGLEFLIYFQGNSAPDKSGLPSDRFSAERTGGSVSTLTIQRTQQEDSAVYLCASSLGLTSGATDTQYFGPGTRLTVL.

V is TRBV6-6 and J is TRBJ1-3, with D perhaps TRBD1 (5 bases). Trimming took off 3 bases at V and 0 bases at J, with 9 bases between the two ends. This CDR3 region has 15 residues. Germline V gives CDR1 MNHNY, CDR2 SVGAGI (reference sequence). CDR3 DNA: TGTGCCAGCAGTTATGACAGCATCTCTGGAAACACCATATATTTT. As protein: CASSYDSISGNTIYF.

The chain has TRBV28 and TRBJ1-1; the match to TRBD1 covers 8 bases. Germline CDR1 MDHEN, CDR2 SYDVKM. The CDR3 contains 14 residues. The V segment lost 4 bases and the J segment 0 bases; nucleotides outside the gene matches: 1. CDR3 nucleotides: TGTGCCAGCAGTTGGACAGGGCTGAACACTGAAGCTTTCTTT. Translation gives CASSWTGLNTEAFF.

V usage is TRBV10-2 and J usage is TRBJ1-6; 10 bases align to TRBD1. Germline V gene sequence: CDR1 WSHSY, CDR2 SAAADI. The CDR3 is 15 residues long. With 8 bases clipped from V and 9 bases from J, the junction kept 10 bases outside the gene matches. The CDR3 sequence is CASVTSGTGASPLHF. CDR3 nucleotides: TGCGCCAGCGTAACCTCCGGGACAGGGGCTTCACCCCTCCACTTT.

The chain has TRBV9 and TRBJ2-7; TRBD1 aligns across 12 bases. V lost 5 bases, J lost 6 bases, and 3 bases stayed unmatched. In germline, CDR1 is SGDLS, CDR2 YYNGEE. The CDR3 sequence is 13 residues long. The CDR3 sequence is CASSRDRGREQYF. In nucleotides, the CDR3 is TGTGCCAGCAGTCGGGACAGGGGGCGCGAGCAGTACTTC.

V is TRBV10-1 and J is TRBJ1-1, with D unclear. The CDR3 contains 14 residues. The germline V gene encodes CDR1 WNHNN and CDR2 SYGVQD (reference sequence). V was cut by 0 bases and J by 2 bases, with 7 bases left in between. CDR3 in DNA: TGCGCCAGCAGTGAGTCTTATCCCAACACTGAAGCTTTCTTT. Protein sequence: CASSESYPNTEAFF.

The CDR3 DNA reads as TGTGCCAGCAGCCCCCATGCAACTAATGAAAAACTGTTTTTT. It is translated as CASSPHATNEKLFF. J is TRBJ1-4 and V is TRBV5-4; D gene uncertain. The germline V gene has CDR1 SGHNT and CDR2 YYREEE (reference sequence). V was trimmed by 4 bases and J by 0 bases, leaving 7 bases between them. The CDR3 length is 14 residues.

As DNA, the CDR3 is TGTGCCAGCAGCTTAGTTGGGGAAACAGATACGCAGTATTTT. Amino acid sequence: CASSLVGETDTQYF. The chain couples TRBV7-2 to TRBJ2-3; no firm D call. The length of the CDR3 is 14 residues. CDR1 is SGHTA and CDR2 is FQGNSA in the germline V gene. V gave up 1 base and J gave up 3 bases, with 8 bases separating them.

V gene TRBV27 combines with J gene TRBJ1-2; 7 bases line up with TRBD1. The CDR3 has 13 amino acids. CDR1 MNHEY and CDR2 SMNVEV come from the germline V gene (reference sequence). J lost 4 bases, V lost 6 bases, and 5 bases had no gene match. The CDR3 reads CASSREGAYGYTF. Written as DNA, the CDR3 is TGTGCCAGCAGCCGGGAGGGGGCCTATGGCTACACCTTC.

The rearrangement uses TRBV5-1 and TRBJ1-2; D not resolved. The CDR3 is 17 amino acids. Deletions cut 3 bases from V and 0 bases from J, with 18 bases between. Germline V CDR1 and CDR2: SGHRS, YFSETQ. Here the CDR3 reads CASSSQPQGRANYGYTF. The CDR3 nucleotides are TGCGCCAGCAGCTCACAACCACAAGGGCGGGCTAACTATGGCTACACCTTC. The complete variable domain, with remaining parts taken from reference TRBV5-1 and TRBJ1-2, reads KAGVTQTPRYLIKTRGQQVTLSCSPISGHRSVSWYQQTPGQGLQFLFEYFSETQRNKGNFPGRFSGRQFSNSRSEMNVSTLELGDSALYLCASSSQPQGRANYGYTFGSGTRLTVV.

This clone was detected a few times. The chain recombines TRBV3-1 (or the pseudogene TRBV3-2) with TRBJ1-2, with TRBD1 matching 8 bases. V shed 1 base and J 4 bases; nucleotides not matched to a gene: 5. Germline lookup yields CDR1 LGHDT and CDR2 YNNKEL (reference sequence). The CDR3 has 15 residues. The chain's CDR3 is CASSQGGQGAYGYTF. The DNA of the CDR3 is TGTGCCAGCAGCCAAGGAGGACAGGGCGCCTATGGCTACACCTTC.

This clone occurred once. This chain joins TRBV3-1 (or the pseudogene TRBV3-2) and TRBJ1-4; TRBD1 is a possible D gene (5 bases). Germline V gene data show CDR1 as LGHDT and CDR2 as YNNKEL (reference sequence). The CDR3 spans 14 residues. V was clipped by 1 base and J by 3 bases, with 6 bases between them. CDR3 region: CASSQGQPNEKLFF. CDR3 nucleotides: TGTGCCAGCAGCCAAGGACAGCCTAATGAAAAACTGTTTTTT.

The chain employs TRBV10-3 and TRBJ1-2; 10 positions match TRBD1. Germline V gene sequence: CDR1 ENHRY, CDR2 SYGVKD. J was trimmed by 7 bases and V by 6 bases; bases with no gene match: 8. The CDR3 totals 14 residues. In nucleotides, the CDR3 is TGTGCCATCAGCGAGCCGGGACAGGGGTCTGGCTACACCTTC. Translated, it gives CAISEPGQGSGYTF.